The source of this T cell receptor beta chain is a study of blood T cells in healthy people across ages. A J-beta primer mix and a sample-barcoded 5' primer were used in a second PCR of roughly 6 to 11 cycles. Each CDR3 protein is one row after TCRdb ran MiXCR on the 5' RACE reads. The table has about 2 million distinct CDR3 sequences, around 48% seen once. Findings and limits, study-wide: Naive and antigen-experienced cells were not separated, limiting conclusive comparison.

This clonotype was observed a handful of times. Its antigen is unknown. CDR1 and CDR2 from the germline V gene are MNHEY and SMNVEV (reference sequence). The CDR3 runs 17 residues. Trimming cost V 6 bases and J 7 bases, with 22 bases left between them. The chain uses TRBV27 and TRBJ1-6; no clear D. This TCR derives from a woman between 40 and 50 years old in good health. The sequencing sample was made of blood. Here the CDR3 reads CASSLTRSGAWNSPLHF. The DNA of the CDR3 is TGTGCCAGCAGCCTGACCAGGTCCGGCGCATGGAATTCACCCCTCCACTTT.